The present T cell receptor (beta chain) was sequenced within a study of cytomegalovirus exposure and HLA in healthy donors. Study results and limitations: The number of N-insertions in an Asian-associated ancestry cluster was reportedly below the approximately 700-donor mean in a later analysis. Trimming of TCR beta V- and J-genes showed a link, identified in a later analysis, to a missense DCLRE1C variant. In a later analysis, most CMV-associated TCR beta chains appeared HLA-restricted.

This CDR3 has 14 amino acids. From germline, CDR1 is SGHRS and CDR2 YFSETQ. Trimming took 0 bases from V and 6 from J, leaving 11 bases between them. Concerning this clone itself: Its antigen is unidentified.

The PCR had 60 Vbeta and 13 Jbeta primers. Per the original data handling: In a later analysis, 8.5 million to 14 million of approximately 86 million unique beta chains occurred in at least two donors. This table comes from immunoSEQ multiplex PCR, and its TCRdb copy is limited to in-frame clones, with some not included. Clone size and V and J calls were adopted from that table, with D and trimming inferred from the DNA. The ten most abundant clones cover 3.8% of a sample with tens of thousands of clones. Sequencing used PBMCs. The chain is built from TRBV5-1 and TRBJ2-3; the D gene is possibly TRBD2 (6 bases). This receptor was identified in a female donor in good health and CMV-seropositive. CDR3 DNA: TGCGCCAGCAGCTTGGACGGGGGTTACGATACGCAGTATTTT. Translating it yields CASSLDGGYDTQYF.